This T cell receptor (beta chain) was documented in a study of blood T cell repertoires in COVID-19. Assignments of participants to cohorts depended upon their own reported clinical history. Trimming took off 3 bases at V and 0 bases at J, with 2 bases between the two ends. The germline V gene encodes CDR1 SGHAT and CDR2 FQNNGV. This CDR3 spans 13 amino acids. As processed by the authors: Scientists estimated how many nucleated cells there were by amplifying reference gene primers. Clones were read by immunoSEQ multiplex PCR, and TCRdb kept only the in-frame ones, dropping some. V, J and clone size are taken as reported in that table, and D and trimming were inferred from the DNA itself. The sample records hundreds of thousands of clones, about 88% being singletons.

Sequenced input: PBMCs or T cells enriched from blood (not recorded which). The chain recombines TRBV11-2 with TRBJ2-2; no firm D call. This clonotype was obtained from a woman younger than 30 who had been exposed to COVID-19. In DNA, the CDR3 is TGTGCCAGCAGCTTCTCGAACACCGGGGAGCTGTTTTTT. This codes for CASSFSNTGELFF.